These 10 T cell receptor beta chains came from one sample sequenced in a study of radiotherapy plus CTLA-4 blockade in lung cancer. TCRdb keeps only in-frame clones here, not all; method: immunoSEQ multiplex PCR. The repertoire holds 83,000 or so clones, with roughly four fifths as singletons. Sequenced here: peripheral blood, sampled from a patient treated with radiotherapy plus ipilimumab. All receptors derive from a human donor with non-small cell lung cancer who had stable disease on radiotherapy plus ipilimumab.

The chain recombines TRBV28 with TRBJ1-5; 7 bases fit TRBD1. Germline V gene lookup returns CDR1 MDHEN and CDR2 SYDVKM. This CDR3 spans 15 amino acids. V lost 5 bases to trimming and J lost 0 bases; unmatched junction nucleotides: 4. The CDR3 coding sequence is TGTGCCAGCAGTCCACAGGGGATTAGCAATCAGCCCCAGCATTTT. As protein: CASSPQGISNQPQHF.

The CDR3 reads CASSFPAAQGGGELFF. For the CDR3, the DNA is TGTGCCAGCAGCTTCCCGGCTGCTCAGGGAGGCGGGGAGCTGTTTTTT. The V and J genes are TRBV7-8 and TRBJ2-2; D is possibly TRBD2 (6 bases). This CDR3 spans 16 amino acids. The germline CDR1 and CDR2 sequences are SGHVS and FQNEAQ. V lost 3 bases and J 7 bases, leaving 18 bases between the germline ends.

For this clone: The sample has other DNA sequences that encode this CDR3 too. The chain is built from TRBV5-1 and TRBJ2-1; 12 bases match TRBD2. V lost 0 bases, J lost 6 bases, and 1 base stayed unmatched. CDR1 is SGHRS, CDR2 YFSETQ, per germline. CDR3 length: 15 residues. CDR3 in amino acids: CASSLGLAGANEQFF. The CDR3 region has the DNA TGCGCCAGCAGCTTGGGACTAGCGGGAGCCAATGAGCAGTTCTTC.

The V gene is TRBV25-1, the J gene TRBJ2-7; tentative D call: TRBD1 (6 bases). V shed 2 bases and J shed 6 bases, with 17 bases lying between them. This CDR3 has 15 amino acids. The germline CDR1 and CDR2 sequences are MGHDK and SYGVNS. The chain's CDR3 is CASSETGKFLFEQYF. In DNA, the CDR3 is TGTGCCAGCAGTGAAACAGGGAAATTTTTATTCGAGCAGTACTTC.

CDR3 residues: CASSTRGLGNQPQHF. The CDR3 bases are TGTGCCAGCAGCACCAGGGGGCTCGGCAATCAGCCCCAGCATTTT. The V call is TRBV6-5, the J call TRBJ1-5, with TRBD1 matching over 8 bases. Germline CDR1 MNHEY, CDR2 SVGAGI. The V gene end was trimmed by 6 bases and the J gene end by 2 bases; junction bases not matched to a gene: 6. There are 15 residues in the CDR3.

The V gene is TRBV18, the J gene TRBJ2-1; tentative D call: TRBD1 (6 bases). CDR1 KGHSH and CDR2 LQKENI come from the germline V gene. The CDR3 totals 15 residues. The ends were cut back, 0 bases at V and 6 bases at J, with 12 bases in the middle. The CDR3 is CASSPPWQGTNEQFF. The DNA for the CDR3 is TGTGCCAGCTCACCACCGTGGCAGGGGACCAATGAGCAGTTCTTC.

This chain uses TRBV5-4 with TRBJ1-1, with TRBD1 identical over 10 bases. The CDR3 is 18 residues long. Germline-derived CDR1 and CDR2 are SGHNT and YYREEE (reference sequence). Trimming cost V 2 bases and J 1 base; bases outside gene matches: 11. The CDR3, as DNA: TGTGCCAGCAGCTTCCCGGGACAGGGGACAGGGTGGAACACTGAAGCTTTCTTT. Its protein is CASSFPGQGTGWNTEAFF.

The gene calls are TRBV19 and TRBJ2-6; D might be TRBD1 (6 bases). V gave up 6 bases and J gave up 2 bases, with 8 bases separating them. The CDR3 spans 14 residues. The germline gives CDR1 LNHDA, CDR2 SQIVND (reference sequence). DNA for the CDR3: TGTGCCAGTAGACCAGGGGCTGGGGCCAACGTCCTGACTTTC. Translating gives CASRPGAGANVLTF.

The table lists this clone with a count of one. The chain is built from TRBV7-5 and TRBJ2-7; whether TRBD1, the table's D call, matches the DNA was not checked. TRBV7-5 is classified as a pseudogene. The CDR3 extends over 16 amino acids. Here the CDR3 reads CVRSLRTGGSPDEQYF. The CDR3 DNA is TGTGTCAGAAGCCTACGGACAGGGGGTTCCCCGGACGAGCAGTACTTC.

In DNA form, the CDR3 reads TGTGCCAGCACTCCAAGTCTGGGCAGAAATCAGCCCCAGCATTTT. It specifies CASTPSLGRNQPQHF. V usage is TRBV2 and J usage is TRBJ1-5; D remains unclear. V was shortened by 7 bases and J by 4 bases, with 17 bases between the two germline ends. The CDR3 has 15 residues. Germline CDR1 reads SNHLY; CDR2 reads FYNNEI.